These T cell receptor beta chains were read from a single sample in a study of blood T cell repertoires in COVID-19. Assay: immunoSEQ multiplex PCR; the TCRdb copy retains only in-frame clones and omits some. This sample has 300,000 to 350,000 clones, with roughly 89% found just once. Sequencing input: PBMCs or T cells enriched from blood (not recorded which). The receptors were gathered from a woman aged 18-30 years with acute COVID-19. The CDR3 runs from the conserved cysteine through the conserved F or W. A D gene is named only where the DNA matches it firmly. Part of the rows lack a size; the others show once, few, many or a class for expanded clones.

v_call: TRBV11-2
d_call: TRBD1
clone_size: .
j_call: TRBJ1-4
cdr3_aa: CASSPSWAGTGNEKLFF
cdr3_nt: TGTGCCAGCAGCCCCAGTTGGGCCGGGACAGGGAATGAAAAACTGTTTTTT

v_call: TRBV19
d_call: TRBD2
clone_size: .
j_call: TRBJ2-1
cdr3_aa: CASGLLTSGRYNEQFF
cdr3_nt: TGTGCGAGTGGCCTTCTGACTAGCGGGAGGTACAATGAGCAGTTCTTC

v_call: TRBV7-3
d_call: .
clone_size: once
j_call: TRBJ2-5
cdr3_aa: CASSLDNQETQYF
cdr3_nt: TGTGCCAGCAGCCTGGACAATCAAGAGACCCAGTACTTC

v_call: TRBV7-6
d_call: TRBD2
clone_size: .
j_call: TRBJ2-1
cdr3_aa: CASSFRGGGYNEQFF
cdr3_nt: TGTGCCAGCAGCTTCAGGGGCGGGGGGTACAATGAGCAGTTCTTC

v_call: TRBV7-9
d_call: TRBD1
clone_size: .
j_call: TRBJ2-7
cdr3_aa: CASSTNQGARNEQYF
cdr3_nt: TGTGCCAGCAGCACTAACCAGGGGGCGCGTAACGAGCAGTACTTC

v_call: TRBV11-3
d_call: TRBD2
clone_size: .
j_call: TRBJ2-1
cdr3_aa: CASSLYRGGSSYNEQFF
cdr3_nt: TGTGCCAGCAGCTTATATCGTGGCGGGAGCTCCTACAATGAGCAGTTCTTC

v_call: TRBV28
d_call: .
clone_size: .
j_call: TRBJ1-3
cdr3_aa: CASTPAGSGNTIYF
cdr3_nt: TGTGCCAGCACCCCGGCAGGTTCTGGAAACACCATATATTTT

v_call: TRBV3-1/TRBV3-2
d_call: .
clone_size: .
j_call: TRBJ2-1
cdr3_aa: CASSQDGRSYNEQFF
cdr3_nt: TGTGCCAGCAGCCAAGATGGCCGCTCCTACAATGAGCAGTTCTTC

v_call: TRBV2
d_call: .
clone_size: .
j_call: TRBJ1-2
cdr3_aa: CASSDAGLYGYTF
cdr3_nt: TGTGCCAGCAGTGACGCAGGCCTCTATGGCTACACCTTC

v_call: TRBV5-1
d_call: TRBD1
clone_size: once
j_call: TRBJ1-4
cdr3_aa: CASSGSPGTGFGEKLFF
cdr3_nt: TGCGCCAGCAGCGGGAGTCCCGGGACAGGTTTTGGCGAAAAACTGTTTTTT

v_call: TRBV12-3/TRBV12-4
d_call: .
clone_size: .
j_call: TRBJ1-2
cdr3_aa: CASSLQNYGYTF
cdr3_nt: TGTGCCAGCAGTTTACAGAACTATGGCTACACCTTC

v_call: TRBV9
d_call: .
clone_size: .
j_call: TRBJ2-1
cdr3_aa: CASSVSGTTYNEQFF
cdr3_nt: TGTGCCAGCAGCGTCTCCGGGACAACGTACAATGAGCAGTTCTTC

v_call: TRBV10-3
d_call: .
clone_size: .
j_call: TRBJ1-2
cdr3_aa: CATNRAEGYTF
cdr3_nt: TGTGCCACCAACAGGGCTGAGGGCTACACCTTC

v_call: TRBV19
d_call: .
clone_size: .
j_call: TRBJ1-1
cdr3_aa: CASSGGPVTQMNTEAFF
cdr3_nt: TGTGCCAGTAGCGGAGGGCCAGTGACCCAAATGAACACTGAAGCTTTCTTT

v_call: TRBV15
d_call: TRBD2
clone_size: .
j_call: TRBJ2-2
cdr3_aa: CATSSPAGVGVTGELFF
cdr3_nt: TGTGCCACCAGCAGCCCGGCGGGGGTCGGGGTCACCGGGGAGCTGTTTTTT

v_call: TRBV7-9
d_call: .
clone_size: .
j_call: TRBJ2-3
cdr3_aa: CASSPTPAGPTDTQYF
cdr3_nt: TGTGCCAGCAGCCCGACCCCAGCGGGCCCCACAGATACGCAGTATTTT

v_call: TRBV7-9
d_call: .
clone_size: .
j_call: TRBJ2-1
cdr3_aa: CASSPARTHEQFF
cdr3_nt: TGTGCCAGCAGCCCCGCTAGAACTCATGAGCAGTTCTTC

v_call: TRBV29-1
d_call: TRBD1
clone_size: .
j_call: TRBJ2-7
cdr3_aa: CSVEEGQGAYEQYF
cdr3_nt: TGCAGCGTTGAAGAGGGACAGGGGGCCTACGAGCAGTACTTC

v_call: TRBV28
d_call: TRBD1
clone_size: once
j_call: TRBJ1-2
cdr3_aa: CASSSGQGGGYTF
cdr3_nt: TGTGCCAGCAGCTCTGGACAGGGAGGTGGCTACACCTTC

v_call: TRBV2
d_call: .
clone_size: .
j_call: TRBJ1-2
cdr3_aa: CASPPGERNGYTF
cdr3_nt: TGTGCCAGCCCCCCTGGGGAGAGGAATGGCTACACCTTC

v_call: TRBV24-1
d_call: .
clone_size: .
j_call: TRBJ2-2
cdr3_aa: CAAGKRNSGELFF
cdr3_nt: TGTGCCGCCGGGAAAAGGAACAGCGGGGAGCTGTTTTTT

v_call: TRBV9
d_call: .
clone_size: .
j_call: TRBJ1-5
cdr3_aa: CASSVGRDQPQHF
cdr3_nt: TGTGCCAGCAGCGTAGGCAGGGATCAGCCCCAGCATTTT

v_call: TRBV2
d_call: .
clone_size: .
j_call: TRBJ2-2
cdr3_aa: CAGLRDLGAGELFF
cdr3_nt: TGTGCCGGTTTAAGGGACTTGGGAGCCGGGGAGCTGTTTTTT

v_call: TRBV18
d_call: .
clone_size: few
j_call: TRBJ2-7
cdr3_aa: CASSPATDSYEQYF
cdr3_nt: TGTGCCAGCTCACCTGCGACAGATTCCTACGAGCAGTACTTC

v_call: TRBV18
d_call: .
clone_size: .
j_call: TRBJ1-1
cdr3_aa: CASSPTTVTNTEAFF
cdr3_nt: TGTGCCAGCTCACCTACGACAGTAACGAACACTGAAGCTTTCTTT

v_call: TRBV5-1
d_call: .
clone_size: .
j_call: TRBJ1-5
cdr3_aa: CASSLGEGDSNQPQHF
cdr3_nt: TGCGCCAGCAGCTTGGGGGAGGGGGATAGCAATCAGCCCCAGCATTTT

v_call: TRBV2
d_call: .
clone_size: .
j_call: TRBJ1-1
cdr3_aa: CANRGGTEAFF
cdr3_nt: TGTGCCAACAGAGGAGGCACTGAAGCTTTCTTT

v_call: TRBV6-5
d_call: .
clone_size: .
j_call: TRBJ2-5
cdr3_aa: CASSPDRREGTQYF
cdr3_nt: TGTGCCAGCAGTCCCGATCGCCGAGAGGGGACCCAGTACTTC

v_call: TRBV4-1
d_call: TRBD2
clone_size: .
j_call: TRBJ2-3
cdr3_aa: CASSQDKRAAGGPPDTQYF
cdr3_nt: TGCGCCAGCAGCCAAGATAAACGGGCCGCGGGAGGGCCGCCAGATACGCAGTATTTT

v_call: TRBV30
d_call: .
clone_size: .
j_call: TRBJ1-1
cdr3_aa: CAWREPDMNTEAFF
cdr3_nt: TGTGCCTGGAGGGAACCTGACATGAACACTGAAGCTTTCTTT

v_call: TRBV14
d_call: TRBD1
clone_size: .
j_call: TRBJ2-3
cdr3_aa: CASSQEFWGGTGRTDTQYF
cdr3_nt: TGTGCCAGCAGCCAAGAGTTCTGGGGTGGGACAGGTCGCACAGATACGCAGTATTTT

v_call: TRBV7-2
d_call: TRBD2
clone_size: .
j_call: TRBJ2-7
cdr3_aa: CASSLGSGTYEQYF
cdr3_nt: TGTGCCAGCAGCTTAGGTAGCGGGACCTACGAGCAGTACTTC

v_call: TRBV2
d_call: TRBD2
clone_size: .
j_call: TRBJ2-7
cdr3_aa: CASSPPGLAGSTGEQYF
cdr3_nt: TGTGCCAGCAGTCCCCCCGGACTAGCGGGATCAACGGGGGAGCAGTACTTC

v_call: TRBV28
d_call: TRBD1
clone_size: .
j_call: TRBJ1-2
cdr3_aa: CASFSAGQGNYGYTF
cdr3_nt: TGTGCCAGCTTTTCCGCCGGACAGGGTAACTATGGCTACACCTTC

v_call: TRBV5-1
d_call: .
clone_size: .
j_call: TRBJ2-2
cdr3_aa: CASSLRGSEGELFF
cdr3_nt: TGCGCCAGCAGCTTGAGAGGCTCCGAGGGGGAGCTGTTTTTT

v_call: TRBV5-1
d_call: TRBD2
clone_size: .
j_call: TRBJ2-5
cdr3_aa: CASTLAPKGSGKETQYF
cdr3_nt: TGCGCCAGCACCTTGGCCCCAAAGGGTAGCGGGAAGGAGACCCAGTACTTC

v_call: TRBV5-1
d_call: TRBD1
clone_size: .
j_call: TRBJ1-1
cdr3_aa: CASSFRGPDTEAFF
cdr3_nt: TGCGCCAGCAGCTTCAGGGGGCCAGACACTGAAGCTTTCTTT

v_call: TRBV5-8
d_call: TRBD1
clone_size: .
j_call: TRBJ1-5
cdr3_aa: CASSLSLTGQGLNQPQHF
cdr3_nt: TGTGCCAGCAGCTTGTCACTTACGGGACAGGGGCTTAATCAGCCCCAGCATTTT

v_call: TRBV9
d_call: .
clone_size: .
j_call: TRBJ1-4
cdr3_aa: CASGSSARTNEKLFF
cdr3_nt: TGTGCCAGCGGTTCGAGTGCGAGGACTAATGAAAAACTGTTTTTT

v_call: TRBV29-1
d_call: .
clone_size: .
j_call: TRBJ1-2
cdr3_aa: CSVESHYGYTF
cdr3_nt: TGCAGCGTTGAAAGCCACTATGGCTACACCTTC

v_call: TRBV2
d_call: .
clone_size: .
j_call: TRBJ2-5
cdr3_aa: CASSEWGVGETQYF
cdr3_nt: TGTGCCAGCAGTGAATGGGGGGTAGGCGAGACCCAGTACTTC

v_call: TRBV6-4
d_call: TRBD1
clone_size: .
j_call: TRBJ1-6
cdr3_aa: CASRRQGVDNSPLHF
cdr3_nt: TGTGCCAGCAGGAGACAGGGGGTGGATAATTCACCCCTCCACTTT

v_call: TRBV15
d_call: TRBD2
clone_size: .
j_call: TRBJ2-1
cdr3_aa: CATSRDRGLAYNEQFF
cdr3_nt: TGTGCCACCAGCAGAGATCGAGGACTAGCCTACAATGAGCAGTTCTTC

v_call: TRBV7-2
d_call: .
clone_size: .
j_call: TRBJ2-3
cdr3_aa: CASSFAGADTQYF
cdr3_nt: TGTGCCAGCAGCTTTGCAGGGGCAGATACGCAGTATTTT

v_call: TRBV19
d_call: .
clone_size: .
j_call: TRBJ1-2
cdr3_aa: CASSISADSYGYTF
cdr3_nt: TGTGCCAGTAGTATATCCGCGGACAGTTATGGCTACACCTTC

v_call: TRBV19
d_call: .
clone_size: .
j_call: TRBJ2-2
cdr3_aa: CASGSFHSTGELFF
cdr3_nt: TGTGCCAGTGGATCCTTTCACAGCACCGGGGAGCTGTTTTTT

v_call: TRBV6-6
d_call: .
clone_size: .
j_call: TRBJ2-2
cdr3_aa: CASRDPGAGELFF
cdr3_nt: TGTGCCAGCAGGGACCCAGGGGCCGGGGAGCTGTTTTTT

v_call: TRBV3-1/TRBV3-2
d_call: TRBD1
clone_size: once
j_call: TRBJ1-1
cdr3_aa: CASSQGRWDSDTEAFF
cdr3_nt: TGTGCCAGCAGCCAAGGGAGGTGGGACAGTGACACTGAAGCTTTCTTT

v_call: TRBV28
d_call: .
clone_size: .
j_call: TRBJ1-2
cdr3_aa: CASTLPGGVGGGYTF
cdr3_nt: TGTGCCAGCACACTTCCGGGGGGTGTCGGCGGGGGCTACACCTTC

v_call: TRBV6-5
d_call: TRBD1
clone_size: .
j_call: TRBJ2-7
cdr3_aa: CASTGTGGRYEQYF
cdr3_nt: TGTGCCAGCACTGGGACAGGGGGAAGGTACGAGCAGTACTTC

v_call: TRBV6-5
d_call: TRBD1
clone_size: .
j_call: TRBJ2-7
cdr3_aa: CASSTGTGGYEQYF
cdr3_nt: TGTGCCAGCAGTACCGGGACAGGGGGTTACGAGCAGTACTTC

v_call: TRBV6-5
d_call: TRBD1
clone_size: .
j_call: TRBJ1-2
cdr3_aa: CATWDRSLSEGYTF
cdr3_nt: TGTGCCACCTGGGACAGGTCCCTCTCGGAGGGCTACACCTTC

v_call: TRBV7-3
d_call: TRBD2
clone_size: once
j_call: TRBJ2-3
cdr3_aa: CASSLAGESTDTQYF
cdr3_nt: TGTGCCAGCAGCTTAGCGGGGGAAAGCACAGATACGCAGTATTTT

v_call: TRBV7-8
d_call: TRBD1
clone_size: .
j_call: TRBJ2-7
cdr3_aa: CASSFGQGIYEQYF
cdr3_nt: TGTGCCAGCAGCTTTGGACAGGGGATATACGAGCAGTACTTC

v_call: TRBV6-5
d_call: .
clone_size: .
j_call: TRBJ1-1
cdr3_aa: CASSYSTAGESAFF
cdr3_nt: TGTGCCAGCAGTTACTCGACGGCAGGGGAATCAGCTTTCTTT

v_call: TRBV2
d_call: .
clone_size: few
j_call: TRBJ1-6
cdr3_aa: CASDQAKNSPLHF
cdr3_nt: TGTGCCAGCGACCAGGCTAAGAATTCACCCCTCCACTTT

v_call: TRBV12-3/TRBV12-4
d_call: TRBD1
clone_size: .
j_call: TRBJ2-1
cdr3_aa: CASSLGAGGEQFF
cdr3_nt: TGTGCCAGCAGTTTAGGAGCAGGGGGTGAGCAGTTCTTC

v_call: TRBV12-5
d_call: TRBD2
clone_size: .
j_call: TRBJ2-5
cdr3_aa: CASGLEPGLAFLETQYF
cdr3_nt: TGTGCTAGTGGTTTGGAGCCGGGACTAGCATTCTTAGAGACCCAGTACTTC

v_call: TRBV7-9
d_call: .
clone_size: .
j_call: TRBJ2-1
cdr3_aa: CASSSTPANEQFF
cdr3_nt: TGTGCCAGCAGCTCGACTCCGGCCAATGAGCAGTTCTTC